A selection of T cell receptor beta chains follows, all from one sample in a study of T cells after somatic rescue of genetic block. The repertoire was sequenced with immunoSEQ multiplex PCR; TCRdb's copy has only in-frame clones and lacks some. The repertoire holds just over 14,000 clones, just over 70% seen once, with 12% to 15% in the top ten. Sequencing input: peripheral blood mononuclear cells (PBMCs). The receptors originated from a boy between 10 and 17 years old. CDR3s include the opening cysteine and the closing phenylalanine or tryptophan. The D gene is left open where the match is weak. Size is omitted from some rows. Given values are once, few, many or a class for expanded clones.

v_gene: TRBV7-8
len: 16
abundance: .
j_gene: TRBJ1-2
d_gene: TRBD1
CDR3aa: CASSLAVRDSGYGYTF
CDR3nt: TGTGCCAGCAGCTTAGCTGTACGGGACAGCGGCTATGGCTACACCTTC

v_gene: TRBV5-5
len: 15
abundance: .
j_gene: TRBJ2-7
d_gene: .
CDR3aa: CASSYNELTAYEQYF
CDR3nt: TGTGCCAGCAGCTATAACGAACTAACTGCCTACGAGCAGTACTTC

v_gene: TRBV27
len: 14
abundance: .
j_gene: TRBJ1-4
d_gene: TRBD1
CDR3aa: CASRRTGEREKLFF
CDR3nt: TGTGCCAGCAGGAGGACAGGAGAGAGAGAAAAACTGTTTTTT

v_gene: TRBV27
len: 14
abundance: .
j_gene: TRBJ2-5
d_gene: .
CDR3aa: CASSPTSPLSPQYF
CDR3nt: TGTGCCAGCAGTCCAACTAGCCCACTTAGCCCCCAGTACTTC

v_gene: TRBV25-1
len: 12
abundance: .
j_gene: TRBJ2-2
d_gene: .
CDR3aa: CASSVHTGELFF
CDR3nt: TGTGCCAGCAGTGTACACACCGGGGAGCTGTTTTTT

v_gene: TRBV14
len: 16
abundance: medium-sized
j_gene: TRBJ2-1
d_gene: TRBD2
CDR3aa: CASSQDWSGDYNEQFF
CDR3nt: TGTGCCAGCAGCCAAGATTGGAGCGGGGATTACAATGAGCAGTTCTTC

v_gene: TRBV28
len: 14
abundance: .
j_gene: TRBJ2-5
d_gene: .
CDR3aa: CASSSWTAKETQYF
CDR3nt: TGTGCCAGCAGTTCTTGGACTGCCAAAGAGACCCAGTACTTC

v_gene: TRBV18
len: 16
abundance: .
j_gene: TRBJ1-4
d_gene: .
CDR3aa: CASSPLGVSRAEKLFF
CDR3nt: TGTGCCAGCTCACCACTCGGGGTAAGCAGGGCTGAAAAACTGTTTTTT

v_gene: TRBV28
len: 13
abundance: .
j_gene: TRBJ1-3
d_gene: .
CDR3aa: CANSTVYGNTIYF
CDR3nt: TGTGCCAACTCAACGGTGTATGGAAACACCATATATTTT

v_gene: TRBV2
len: 16
abundance: .
j_gene: TRBJ2-3
d_gene: TRBD2
CDR3aa: CASSAGLAGGSDTQYF
CDR3nt: TGTGCCAGCAGTGCCGGGCTAGCGGGAGGGTCAGATACGCAGTATTTT

v_gene: TRBV18
len: 16
abundance: .
j_gene: TRBJ2-7
d_gene: TRBD2
CDR3aa: CASSRTGTSGTYEQYF
CDR3nt: TGTGCCAGCTCAAGAACCGGGACTAGCGGGACATACGAGCAGTACTTC

v_gene: TRBV18
len: 14
abundance: .
j_gene: TRBJ1-4
d_gene: .
CDR3aa: CASSRAVHNEKLFF
CDR3nt: TGTGCCAGCTCACGGGCAGTTCATAATGAAAAACTGTTTTTT

v_gene: TRBV30
len: 13
abundance: once
j_gene: TRBJ2-7
d_gene: .
CDR3aa: CAYYDRPSYEQYF
CDR3nt: TGTGCCTACTACGACAGGCCCTCCTACGAGCAGTACTTC

v_gene: TRBV6-5
len: 14
abundance: .
j_gene: TRBJ1-1
d_gene: .
CDR3aa: CASSYALMDTEAFF
CDR3nt: TGTGCCAGCAGTTACGCACTCATGGACACTGAAGCTTTCTTT

v_gene: TRBV29-1
len: 15
abundance: .
j_gene: TRBJ1-2
d_gene: TRBD1
CDR3aa: CSVTGTGEAIYGYTF
CDR3nt: TGCAGCGTTACTGGGACAGGGGAGGCTATCTATGGCTACACCTTC

v_gene: TRBV5-1
len: 16
abundance: .
j_gene: TRBJ2-3
d_gene: TRBD2
CDR3aa: CASSIPSGGFADTQYF
CDR3nt: TGCGCCAGCAGCATCCCTAGCGGGGGGTTTGCAGATACGCAGTATTTT

v_gene: TRBV5-1
len: 17
abundance: once
j_gene: TRBJ1-4
d_gene: TRBD1
CDR3aa: CASGPGQGVATNEKLFF
CDR3nt: TGCGCCAGCGGGCCCGGACAGGGGGTTGCAACTAATGAAAAACTGTTTTTT

v_gene: TRBV29-1
len: 14
abundance: once
j_gene: TRBJ2-3
d_gene: .
CDR3aa: CSGGGKGGTDTQYF
CDR3nt: TGCAGCGGGGGTGGAAAGGGAGGAACAGATACGCAGTATTTT

v_gene: TRBV7-3
len: 17
abundance: .
j_gene: TRBJ2-1
d_gene: TRBD2
CDR3aa: CASSVGTSGPFSNEQFF
CDR3nt: TGTGCCAGCAGCGTTGGGACTAGCGGACCTTTTTCGAATGAGCAGTTCTTC

v_gene: TRBV20-1
len: 11
abundance: .
j_gene: TRBJ2-7
d_gene: .
CDR3aa: CSARRTYEQYF
CDR3nt: TGCAGTGCTAGGCGGACCTACGAGCAGTACTTC

v_gene: TRBV5-1
len: 13
abundance: .
j_gene: TRBJ1-4
d_gene: .
CDR3aa: CASSFQPYEKLFF
CDR3nt: TGCGCCAGCAGCTTTCAGCCTTATGAAAAACTGTTTTTT

v_gene: TRBV19
len: 14
abundance: once
j_gene: TRBJ2-1
d_gene: .
CDR3aa: CASSIRWSDNEQFF
CDR3nt: TGTGCCAGTAGTATAAGGTGGTCAGACAATGAGCAGTTCTTC

v_gene: TRBV7-9
len: 11
abundance: .
j_gene: TRBJ2-7
d_gene: .
CDR3aa: CASSNVYEQYF
CDR3nt: TGTGCCAGCAGTAATGTCTACGAGCAGTACTTC

v_gene: TRBV11-2
len: 16
abundance: .
j_gene: TRBJ2-3
d_gene: TRBD2
CDR3aa: CASSILAGGRTDTQYF
CDR3nt: TGTGCCAGCAGTATACTAGCGGGGGGACGGACAGATACGCAGTATTTT

v_gene: TRBV18
len: 13
abundance: .
j_gene: TRBJ1-2
d_gene: .
CDR3aa: CASSPRNPYGYTF
CDR3nt: TGTGCCAGCTCCCCTCGGAACCCCTATGGCTACACCTTC

v_gene: TRBV28
len: 16
abundance: .
j_gene: TRBJ2-7
d_gene: .
CDR3aa: CASSLDRTVNYYEQYF
CDR3nt: TGTGCCAGCAGTTTAGACCGGACAGTGAATTACTACGAGCAGTACTTC

v_gene: TRBV27
len: 15
abundance: .
j_gene: TRBJ1-6
d_gene: .
CDR3aa: CASTEGGSYNSPLHF
CDR3nt: TGTGCCAGCACCGAGGGGGGATCCTATAATTCACCCCTCCACTTT

v_gene: TRBV29-1
len: 12
abundance: .
j_gene: TRBJ2-1
d_gene: .
CDR3aa: CSATRGANEQFF
CDR3nt: TGCAGCGCCACGAGGGGGGCCAATGAGCAGTTCTTC

v_gene: TRBV14
len: 18
abundance: .
j_gene: TRBJ1-6
d_gene: TRBD1
CDR3aa: CASSLGGLPTLENSPLHF
CDR3nt: TGTGCCAGCAGCCTAGGGGGCCTACCAACGTTGGAAAATTCACCCCTCCACTTT

v_gene: TRBV27
len: 17
abundance: .
j_gene: TRBJ2-3
d_gene: TRBD2
CDR3aa: CASSLFTSGGVTDTQYF
CDR3nt: TGTGCCAGCAGTTTATTCACTAGCGGGGGAGTGACAGATACGCAGTATTTT

v_gene: TRBV6-5
len: 16
abundance: .
j_gene: TRBJ1-1
d_gene: .
CDR3aa: CASSSLGKNMNTEAFF
CDR3nt: TGTGCCAGCAGTTCTTTAGGGAAGAACATGAACACTGAAGCTTTCTTT